This TCR beta chain was identified in a study of T-cell memory formation after mild COVID-19. Using its own MiXCR run on the 5' RACE reads, TCRdb lists one record per CDR3 protein. This sample has roughly 150,000 distinct CDR3 sequences, with approximately 14% found just once. Sequencing was performed on PBMCs or a T cell subset sorted from them (not recorded which). The TCR originated in an adult woman who had mild COVID-19 (a few samples of this study predate the infection). Cell type and time point are not known.

The DNA of the CDR3 is TGCAGTGCTAGACTATACTCTAGCACAGATACGCAGTATTTT. It yields the protein CSARLYSSTDTQYF. V usage is TRBV20-1 and J usage is TRBJ2-3; D gene ambiguous. The CDR3 runs to 14 residues. Looked up from germline, CDR1 is DFQATT and CDR2 is SNEGSKA (reference sequence). With 2 bases removed from V and 0 bases from J, the gap between germline ends came to 9 bases.